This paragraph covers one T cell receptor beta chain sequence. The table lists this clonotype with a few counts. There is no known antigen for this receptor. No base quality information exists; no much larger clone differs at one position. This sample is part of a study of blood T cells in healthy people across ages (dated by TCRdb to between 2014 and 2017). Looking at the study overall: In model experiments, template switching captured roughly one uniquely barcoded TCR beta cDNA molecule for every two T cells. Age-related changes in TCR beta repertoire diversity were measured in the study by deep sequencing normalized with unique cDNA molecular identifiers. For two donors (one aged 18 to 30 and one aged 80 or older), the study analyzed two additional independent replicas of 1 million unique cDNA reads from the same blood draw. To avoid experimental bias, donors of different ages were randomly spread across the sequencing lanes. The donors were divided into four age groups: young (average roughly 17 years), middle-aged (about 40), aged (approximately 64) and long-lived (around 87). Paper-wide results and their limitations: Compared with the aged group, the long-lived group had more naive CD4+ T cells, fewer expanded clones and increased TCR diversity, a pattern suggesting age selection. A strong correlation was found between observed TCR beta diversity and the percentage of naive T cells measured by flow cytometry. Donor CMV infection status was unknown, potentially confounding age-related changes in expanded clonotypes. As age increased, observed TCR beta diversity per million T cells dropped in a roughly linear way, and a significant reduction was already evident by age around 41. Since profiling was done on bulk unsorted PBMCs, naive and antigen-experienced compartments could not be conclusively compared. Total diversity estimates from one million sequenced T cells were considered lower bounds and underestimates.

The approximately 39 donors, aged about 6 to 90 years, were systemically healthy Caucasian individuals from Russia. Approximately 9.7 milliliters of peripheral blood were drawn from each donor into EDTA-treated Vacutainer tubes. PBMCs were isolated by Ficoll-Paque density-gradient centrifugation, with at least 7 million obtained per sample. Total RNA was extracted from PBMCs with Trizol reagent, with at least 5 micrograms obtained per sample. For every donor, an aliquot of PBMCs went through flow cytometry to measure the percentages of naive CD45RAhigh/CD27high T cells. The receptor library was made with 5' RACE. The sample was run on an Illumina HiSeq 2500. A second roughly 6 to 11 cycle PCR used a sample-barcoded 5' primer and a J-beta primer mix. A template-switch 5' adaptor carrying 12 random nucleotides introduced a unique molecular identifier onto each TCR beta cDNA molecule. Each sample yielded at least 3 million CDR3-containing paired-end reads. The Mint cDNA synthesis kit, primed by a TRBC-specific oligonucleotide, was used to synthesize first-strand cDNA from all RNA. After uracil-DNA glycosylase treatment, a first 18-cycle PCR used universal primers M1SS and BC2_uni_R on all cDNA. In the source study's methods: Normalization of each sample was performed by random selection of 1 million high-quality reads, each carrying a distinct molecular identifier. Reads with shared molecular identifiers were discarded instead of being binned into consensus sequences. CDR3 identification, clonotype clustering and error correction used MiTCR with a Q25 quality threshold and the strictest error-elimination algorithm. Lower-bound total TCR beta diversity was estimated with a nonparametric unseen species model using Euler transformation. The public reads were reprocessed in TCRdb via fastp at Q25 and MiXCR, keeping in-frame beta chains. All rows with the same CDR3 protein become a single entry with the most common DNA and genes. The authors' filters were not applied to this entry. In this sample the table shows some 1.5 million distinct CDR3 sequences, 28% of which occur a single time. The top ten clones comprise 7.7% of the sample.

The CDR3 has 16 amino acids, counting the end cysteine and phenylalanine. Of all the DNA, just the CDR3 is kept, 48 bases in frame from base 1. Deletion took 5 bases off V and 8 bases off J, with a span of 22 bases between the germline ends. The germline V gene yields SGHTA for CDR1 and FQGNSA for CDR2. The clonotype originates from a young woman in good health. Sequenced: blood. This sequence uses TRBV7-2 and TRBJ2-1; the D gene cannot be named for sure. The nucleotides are TGTGCCAGCAGCCAGGCGTCGGCTAGAACGGGTCATGAGCAGTTCTTC. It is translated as CASSQASARTGHEQFF.